This T cell receptor (beta chain) came from a study of CD8+CD57+ T cells in acquired aplastic anemia. Study-wide background: Yields of DNA that came from sorted CD4+ and CD8+ cells averaged about 2.9 ug.

From germline, CDR1 is LNHDA and CDR2 SQIVND (reference sequence). CDR3 length: 12 amino acids. In regard to this clonotype: Its matching antigen is unknown. One end of the junction fails to match germline, which may point to a read error.

An expansion of CD8+CD57+ cells by flow cytometry had been shown in patients chosen for sequencing. General study points: Fewer than 35 sequences, all CD8+ CDR3, were shared between patients and controls.

CDR3 and TCR beta VDJ profiling relied on a genomic DNA template. TCRdb itself ran the reads through MiXCR, one entry per CDR3 protein. Seen here are about 200,000 distinct CDR3 sequences, 40% to 60% observed once, and the top ten hold 15% to 20%. The chain joins TRBV19 to TRBJ2-7; D may be TRBD2 (5 bases). The TCR was taken from a human donor with aplastic anemia. Sequencing input: sorted CD4+, CD8+, or CD8+CD57+ T cells (not recorded which) from PBMCs. CDR3 DNA: TGTGCCAGTAGTATAGGGACTCTCGAGCAGTGCTTC. Protein product: CASSIGTLEQCF. The whole variable domain, remainder taken from reference TRBV19 and TRBJ2-7, is DGGITQSPKYLFRKEGQNVTLSCEQNLNHDAMYWYRQDPGQGLRLIYYSQIVNDFQKGDIAEGYSVSREKKESFPLTVTSAQKNPTAFYLCASSIGTLEQCFGPGTRLTVT.